This entry lists 3 T cell receptor beta chains sequenced from one sample in a study of read filtering for tumor transcriptome and immune sequencing. From around 0.4 ug of RNA, a library with molecular barcoded alpha/delta and beta/gamma adaptors was made. TCRdb called the reads again in MiXCR, with one record for every CDR3 protein. The sample shows about 130,000 distinct CDR3 sequences, over 10% of them seen only once. Sequenced input: a population of CD138-negative cells sorted from bone marrow. All receptors derive from a donor at least 40 years old with multiple myeloma.

This clonotype was seen many times. The rearrangement joins TRBV20-1 to TRBJ2-3; D is perhaps TRBD2 (5 bases). Germline V gene data show CDR1 as DFQATT and CDR2 as SNEGSKA (reference sequence). The CDR3 loop spans 13 amino acids. V shed 4 bases and J shed 1 base, with 9 bases lying between them. The CDR3 DNA follows: TGCAGTGCTAAAGACGGGGGCACAGATACGCAGTATTTT. It is translated as CSAKDGGTDTQYF.

In DNA, the CDR3 is TGCGCCAGCAGCTTGGCCAGACAGATAAATGAGCAGTTCTTC. It specifies CASSLARQINEQFF. V is TRBV5-1 and J is TRBJ2-1, with D possibly matching TRBD1 (5 bases). Trimming removed 0 bases at V and 7 bases at J, with 11 bases between. Germline V CDR1 and CDR2: SGHRS, YFSETQ. The CDR3 extends over 14 amino acids.

In regard to this clonotype: The germline gene is not matched at one end of the junction; a read error may be the cause. V and J are TRBV5-4 and TRBJ2-1; TRBD2 matches at 11 bases. The CDR3 runs to 15 residues. The germline gives CDR1 SGHNT, CDR2 YYREEE (reference sequence). The CDR3 loop is CASSVGTSGLNEQLF. The CDR3 DNA sequence: TGTGCCAGCAGCGTCGGGACTAGCGGTCTCAATGAGCAGCTCTTC. Looking up the rest from reference TRBV5-4 and TRBJ2-1 gives the full variable domain: ETGVTQSPTHLIKTRGQQVTLRCSSQSGHNTVSWYQQALGQGPQFIFQYYREEENGRGNFPPRFSGLQFPNYSSELNVNALELDDSALYLCASSVGTSGLNEQLFGPGTRLTVL.